This T cell receptor (beta chain) was captured by sequencing in a study of a mutant IDH1 vaccine in newly diagnosed glioma (dated by TCRdb to 2020 to 2023). Looking at the study overall: Vaccination began 4-6 weeks after radiotherapy alone, or alongside temozolomide cycles in the chemotherapy-containing groups. Of the approximately 35 treated patients, about 62% were male and approximately 38% were female, and the mean age was approximately 40 years. Prior to enrollment, standard therapy consisting of radiotherapy alone, temozolomide alone, or radiochemotherapy with temozolomide had been administered to patients, with the combination being received by most patients. The week-35 safety follow-up was designated visit V12, and the week-47 end of study was designated visit V13. Peripheral blood was collected at six visits: V03 (baseline), V05, V07, V10, V12 and V13. For exploratory analyses, about 25 treated patients had longitudinal TCRB deep sequencing done wherever samples were available.

Sample time point, as interpreted from the label and publication: week 47, end of study. Each vaccine dose, consisting of 300 ug of a 20-mer mutant IDH1 peptide in Montanide, was administered subcutaneously with topical imiquimod. Patients were given eight vaccinations, in weeks 1, 3, 5, 7, 11, 15, 19 and 23, which matched visits V03 through V10. Donors had newly diagnosed WHO grade 3 or 4 IDH1-mutant astrocytomas with loss of nuclear ATRX. The samples were drawn from NOA16, a multicentre, single-arm, open-label phase I trial in Germany that tested a mutant IDH1 peptide vaccine in humans for the first time. Genomic DNA for TCRB sequencing was extracted from EDTA blood using the DNeasy Blood and Tissue Kit. Trimming removed 3 bases from V and 7 bases from J, leaving 12 bases between the germline ends. CDR1 and CDR2 (MNHEY, SMNVEV) derive from the germline V gene (reference sequence). Spanning cysteine to phenylalanine, the CDR3 consists of 13 amino acids. The read is trimmed to its CDR3 DNA, 39 bases read in frame from base 1.

Libraries were prepared through the immunoSEQ multiplex PCR assay. Rearranged TCR beta chain sequences were amplified with the hsTCRB Kit following the manufacturer's protocol. TCRB libraries were sequenced on an Illumina MiSeq. From the authors' description of their analysis: The kit vendor's proprietary platform handled demultiplexing, trimming and gene mapping. TCRdb took over this immuneACCESS table, retaining in-frame rearrangements with V and J assigned. Such tables are incomplete; in checked studies, under half of the missing clones stem from an unresolved V gene, and the remainder is unexplained. The V and J calls and the clone size are those of that table, but D and trimming were determined from the DNA. For this sample the table gives about 56,000 clones, of which less than 80% were detected only once. In total, the top ten clones hold about 5% of the sample. Comment on this clone: Its antigen is currently not known. No base quality information exists; no much larger clone differs at one position.

What the research found in general, with its limitations: The authors noted that analyses of patient blood samples could not be reproduced because of sample limitations. Pseudoprogression appeared unrelated to alterations in the top peripheral T cell clonotypes detected by TCRB sequencing. Across multiple MHC alleles, vaccine-induced immune responses were seen in approximately 93% of patients. Availability determined which PBMC samples were chosen for TCRB deep sequencing.

This chain is built from TRBV27 and TRBJ1-2, and TRBD1 may be the D gene, going by 5 matching bases. The sequenced sample was PBMCs, obtained from a glioma patient whose treatment included an IDH1 peptide vaccine. This sequence originates from a man aged 50 or older with glioma. The DNA sequence is as follows: TGTGCCAGCAGTTTGGGGGTGGGATCTGGCTACACCTTC. This codes for CASSLGVGSGYTF.